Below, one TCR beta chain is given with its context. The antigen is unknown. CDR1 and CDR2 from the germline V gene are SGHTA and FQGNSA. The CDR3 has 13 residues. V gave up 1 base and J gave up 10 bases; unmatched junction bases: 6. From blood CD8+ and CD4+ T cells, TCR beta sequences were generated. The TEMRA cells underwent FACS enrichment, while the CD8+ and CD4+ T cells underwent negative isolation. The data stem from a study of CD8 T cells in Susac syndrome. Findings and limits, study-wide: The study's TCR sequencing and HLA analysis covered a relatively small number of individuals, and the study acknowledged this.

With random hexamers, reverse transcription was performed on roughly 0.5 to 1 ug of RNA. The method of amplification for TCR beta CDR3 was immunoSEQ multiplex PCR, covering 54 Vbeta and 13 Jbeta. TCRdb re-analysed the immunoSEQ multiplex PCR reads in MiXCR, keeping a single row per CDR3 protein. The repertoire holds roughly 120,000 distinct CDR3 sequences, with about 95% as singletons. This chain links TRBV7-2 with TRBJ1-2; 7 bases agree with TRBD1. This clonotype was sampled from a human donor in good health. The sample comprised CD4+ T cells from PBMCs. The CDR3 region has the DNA TGTGCCAGCAGCTTAGGAGGGGGCGTCGCCTACACCTTC. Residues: CASSLGGGVAYTF.